This TCR beta chain was obtained from a study of CD8 T cells in ankylosing spondylitis. Findings and limits, study-wide: Reportedly, significant enrichment of disease-linked clones occurred in matched ankylosing spondylitis synovial fluid. Within peripheral blood, clones linked to disease were CD8+ and relatively rare. Certain motif variants had earlier been reported in reactive arthritis synovial fluid and blood. A motif in TCR beta, a set of eight highly homologous variants, appeared characteristic of ankylosing spondylitis blood.

This clonotype was observed a handful of times. Its specificity is unknown. Libraries of TCR beta came from quantitative 5'-RACE with molecular barcodes. TCRdb used MiXCR to reprocess the 5' RACE reads, holding one entry per CDR3 protein. In the table there are over 450,000 distinct CDR3 sequences, roughly 13% of which are singletons. Between the trimmed V and J ends, which lost 0 bases and 2 bases, there was a span of 5 bases. The V gene's germline CDR1 is LGHNA and CDR2 YNFKEQ. This CDR3 spans 14 amino acids. The chain links TRBV4-2 to TRBJ2-1, with D unclear. The receptor was derived from a male donor with ankylosing spondylitis. The sequenced sample was blood, either unsorted or a sorted T cell fraction (not recorded which). The CDR3 loop is CASSQDQAYNEQFF. In nucleotides, the CDR3 is TGTGCCAGCAGCCAAGATCAGGCCTACAATGAGCAGTTCTTC.